Sequencing of this T cell receptor beta chain was carried out in a study of CD8 T cells in Susac syndrome. The RNA, roughly 0.45 to 1 ug, was put through reverse transcription using random hexamers. TCRdb analysed the immunoSEQ multiplex PCR reads with MiXCR anew, one entry per CDR3 protein. There are some 80,000 distinct CDR3 sequences in the sample; roughly 93% occur only once, and around 0.25% lies in the top ten. Healthy donors served as age- and sex-matched controls. The CD8+ and CD4+ T cells were negatively isolated, with the TEMRA cells enriched by FACS. V was shortened by 5 bases and J by 8 bases, with 15 bases between the two germline ends. The germline CDR1 and CDR2 sequences are LNHDA and SQIVND (reference sequence). The CDR3 covers 13 residues.

Specimen: CD8+ T cells from PBMCs. The chain links TRBV19 to TRBJ1-2; D remains ambiguous. The TCR sequence derives from a human donor in good health. The CDR3 loop is CASSDHRRWGYTF. The CDR3 nucleotides are TGTGCCAGTAGTGACCACAGACGGTGGGGCTACACCTTC.